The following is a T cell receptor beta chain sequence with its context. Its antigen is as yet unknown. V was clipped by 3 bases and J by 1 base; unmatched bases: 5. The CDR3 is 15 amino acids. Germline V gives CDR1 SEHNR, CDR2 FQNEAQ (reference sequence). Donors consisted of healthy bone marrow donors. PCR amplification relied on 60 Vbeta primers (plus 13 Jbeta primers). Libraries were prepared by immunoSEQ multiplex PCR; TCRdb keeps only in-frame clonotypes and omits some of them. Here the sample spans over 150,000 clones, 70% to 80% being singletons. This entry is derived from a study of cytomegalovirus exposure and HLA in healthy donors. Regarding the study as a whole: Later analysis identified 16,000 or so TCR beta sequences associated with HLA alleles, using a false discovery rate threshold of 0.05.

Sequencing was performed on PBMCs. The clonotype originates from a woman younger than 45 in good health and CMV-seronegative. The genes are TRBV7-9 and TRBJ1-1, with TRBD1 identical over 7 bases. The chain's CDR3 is CASSLGGQQNTEAFF. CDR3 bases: TGTGCCAGCAGCTTGGGGGGACAGCAGAACACTGAAGCTTTCTTT.